The sequence of this T cell receptor (beta chain) was determined in a study of a mutant IDH1 vaccine in newly diagnosed glioma (dated by TCRdb to the early 2020s). In terms of the full investigation: Of the 25 to 35 treated patients, 62.5% were male and approximately 40% were female, and a mean age of around 40 years was recorded. Prior to enrollment, standard therapy consisting of radiotherapy alone, temozolomide alone, or radiochemotherapy with temozolomide had been administered to patients, with the combination being received by most patients. Peripheral blood was drawn at six visits: V03 (baseline), V05, V07, V10, V12 and V13. Longitudinal TCRB deep sequencing was performed for roughly 24 treated patients wherever samples were available for exploratory analyses. Study-level results and caveats: According to the authors, sample limitations meant that analyses of patient blood samples could not be reproduced. Vaccine-induced immune responses across multiple MHC alleles were detected in over 80% of patients. Changes in the top peripheral T cell clonotypes picked up by TCRB sequencing did not appear to be linked to pseudoprogression. Availability determined which PBMC samples were chosen for TCRB deep sequencing.

Trimming leaves V shorter by 4 bases and J shorter by 7 bases, with the junction holding 8 bases beyond the gene matches. From a lookup of the germline V gene (reference sequence), CDR1 and CDR2 are SEHNR and FQNEAQ. CDR3 length: 15 amino acids, cysteine to phenylalanine. Left in the record is the CDR3 DNA by itself, 45 bases read in frame from the first base. Remarks on this clone: No antigen is known for it. No much larger clone is present one base from it, and per-base qualities are unavailable.

Library preparation was by the immunoSEQ multiplex PCR assay. Rearranged TCR beta chain sequences were amplified with the hsTCRB Kit following the manufacturer's protocol. An Illumina MiSeq was used to sequence the TCRB libraries. Turning to the authors' computational methods: The proprietary platform of the kit vendor was used for demultiplexing, trimming and gene mapping. TCRdb stores this immuneACCESS table with in-frame sequences only. Part of the clones is absent; in the studies checked, under half of the shortfall reflects unresolved V genes, and no reason is known for the rest. V, J and clone size reflect that table, while D and trimming were determined from the DNA. The sample table contains 50,000 or so clones; only one count was recorded for roughly 89% of them. In total, the top ten clones hold around 2.4% of the sample. The time point label, read with the paper, signifies: baseline, week 1 (first vaccination visit). The sample's treatment or condition label, decoded: pre-vaccination baseline after standard-of-care therapy. The donors had newly diagnosed IDH1-mutant astrocytomas of WHO grade 3 or 4 that showed loss of nuclear ATRX. The samples were drawn from NOA16, a multicentre, single-arm, open-label phase I trial in Germany that tested a mutant IDH1 peptide vaccine in humans for the first time. For immunogenicity testing, the blood drawn at visit V03 was used as the baseline sample. Genomic DNA for TCRB sequencing was extracted from EDTA blood using the DNeasy Blood and Tissue Kit.

The sequence was obtained from a man aged 40-49 years with glioma. The sequencing used PBMCs, collected from a glioma patient treated with radiotherapy, temozolomide or both. The V and J segments used are TRBV7-9 and TRBJ2-1, and TRBD2 matches 9 of the central bases. The sequenced DNA: TGTGCCAGCAGCTCCTCCGCGGGAGGGCCGAATGAGCAGTTCTTC. Translated, this is CASSSSAGGPNEQFF.